This TCR beta chain appears in the sequencing data of a study of human CD8 memory T cell subsets. General study findings and limits: It was suggested by Chao1 estimates that stem-like memory T cells were more diverse than precursor exhausted T cells. Between stem-like memory and precursor exhausted T cell repertoires, overlap was minimal. Unlike effector memory cells, stem-like memory and precursor exhausted T cells displayed similarly high diversity.

The authors enriched total CD8+ T cells by negative magnetic separation. Per germline, CDR1 LNHNV and CDR2 YYDKDF (reference sequence). There are 15 residues in the CDR3. Remarks on this clonotype: Its antigen is unidentified.

The TCR beta sequencing libraries came from UMI-labeled 5' RACE. Following a re-call of the 5' RACE reads, TCRdb has one entry per CDR3 protein and lacks DNA. The sample data list 4,500 to 7,000 distinct CDR3 sequences. The TCR comes from a human donor in good health. The chain joins TRBV15 to TRBJ2-3; TCRdb outputs TRBD2, but without DNA this stays unchecked. Material for sequencing was CD8+ T cells from PBMCs. CDR3: CATSRVHGPTDTQYF.